A selection of T cell receptor beta chains follows, all from one sample in a study of blood T cell repertoires in COVID-19. The assay was immunoSEQ multiplex PCR, and TCRdb's table has in-frame clones only and misses some. The sample has 99,000 or so clones; 75% to 85% are singletons. The sample comprised peripheral blood. The receptors originated from a man aged 55 to 70 with acute or convalescent COVID-19. Each CDR3 is given without its conserved first and last residue. Fields, in order: D gene, V gene, clone size, CDR3 protein. D genes are given only for firm matches. Only part of the rows carry a size: once, few, many, or a class if the clone is expanded.

D: TRBD1; V: TRBV18; size: .; CDR3: ASSPGTVSYEQY
D: TRBD2; V: TRBV9; size: .; CDR3: ASSFSGSGEVTQY
D: TRBD2; V: TRBV3-1/TRBV3-2; size: .; CDR3: ASSQAASGGSYEQY
D: .; V: TRBV5-4; size: .; CDR3: ATGQSSYEQY
D: .; V: TRBV5-1; size: .; CDR3: ASSLGSGNNSPLH
D: .; V: TRBV28; size: once; CDR3: ASRFSQGRQPQH
D: .; V: TRBV12-3/TRBV12-4; size: .; CDR3: ASSFREKLF
D: TRBD1; V: TRBV28; size: .; CDR3: ASSPPGQGTDTQY
D: .; V: TRBV27; size: few; CDR3: ASRIPGHNYGYT
D: TRBD1; V: TRBV18; size: .; CDR3: ASSSQGQGDQPQH
D: .; V: TRBV4-3; size: .; CDR3: ASSQGGPLREKLF
D: TRBD2; V: TRBV11-2; size: .; CDR3: ASSSKLAGGLGETQY
D: .; V: TRBV7-7; size: .; CDR3: ASSPSLASSGNTIY
D: .; V: TRBV5-1; size: .; CDR3: ASSLGGNTEAF
D: TRBD1; V: TRBV5-1; size: .; CDR3: ASSGDRLSGEQF
D: .; V: TRBV7-2; size: .; CDR3: ASSWTTGDTQY
D: TRBD2; V: TRBV27; size: .; CDR3: AAGTSNLRGEQF
D: TRBD1; V: TRBV5-1; size: .; CDR3: ASSRGAGTGKYGYT
D: .; V: TRBV30; size: few; CDR3: ACRGPTDTQY
D: .; V: TRBV9; size: once; CDR3: ASSGRDSGTDTQY
D: .; V: TRBV11-3; size: .; CDR3: ASSLNRDSEAF
D: TRBD1; V: TRBV19; size: .; CDR3: ASSWGQGAYGYT
D: TRBD2; V: TRBV7-3; size: .; CDR3: ASSLLGPSGTLTDTQY
D: .; V: TRBV7-3; size: medium-sized; CDR3: ASSLTGQDTQY